The 10 T cell receptor beta chains reported below all come from one sample, sequenced in a study of blood T cell repertoires in COVID-19. TCRdb keeps only in-frame clones here, not all; method: immunoSEQ multiplex PCR. Among around 140,000 clones listed, 80% were seen once. Sequencing was carried out using peripheral blood. These receptors were taken from a man between 65 and 85 years old who had recovered from COVID-19.

The chain is built from TRBV3-1 (or the pseudogene TRBV3-2) and TRBJ2-7, with TRBD1 matching over 9 bases. The CDR3 totals 15 residues. Losses at the gene ends were 4 bases for V and 4 bases for J; bases not matched to a gene: 8. Germline CDR1 and CDR2: LGHDT and YNNKEL (reference sequence). The CDR3 DNA reads as TGTGCCAGCAGCCGCGTCCCGGGACAGGGATACGAGCAGTACTTC. Protein product: CASSRVPGQGYEQYF.

V is TRBV3-1 (or the pseudogene TRBV3-2) and J is TRBJ2-5; 8 bases line up with TRBD1. The germline V gene encodes CDR1 LGHDT and CDR2 YNNKEL (reference sequence). The CDR3 totals 15 residues. V trimming: 6 bases; J trimming: 5 bases; junction bases outside the gene matches: 11. The CDR3 DNA reads TGTGCCAGCAGGGCTATGGACAGGGCGGAGGAGACCCAGTACTTC. It yields the protein CASRAMDRAEETQYF.

This chain connects TRBV15 to TRBJ2-2; 7 bases match TRBD1. The germline CDR1 and CDR2 sequences are LNHNV and YYDKDF (reference sequence). This CDR3 is built from 17 residues. V lost 0 bases and J lost 5; bases outside the gene matches: 9. CDR3 DNA sequence: TGTGCCACCAGCAGAGATAGAGGGACAGATGAAACCGGGGAGCTGTTTTTT. It encodes CATSRDRGTDETGELFF.

The V call is TRBV19, the J call TRBJ1-5, with D perhaps TRBD1 (6 bases). The germline V and J ends were trimmed by 0 bases and 7 bases, with 13 bases remaining between them. Germline lookup yields CDR1 LNHDA and CDR2 SQIVND (reference sequence). The CDR3 is made up of 15 amino acids. The CDR3 is CASSIDLRGLQPQHF. In DNA form, the CDR3 reads TGTGCCAGTAGTATAGACCTCAGGGGTTTGCAGCCCCAGCATTTT.

The chain joins TRBV6-2 or TRBV6-3 to TRBJ2-3; D not resolved. The V gene lost 1 base and the J gene lost 3 bases, with 8 bases spanning the gap. The CDR3 runs 14 residues. Germline loops: CDR1 MNHEY, CDR2 SVGEGT. CDR3 in amino acids: CASSYFVHTDTQYF. CDR3 nucleotides: TGTGCCAGCAGTTACTTTGTTCATACAGATACGCAGTATTTT.

The chain uses TRBV11-2 and TRBJ1-3, with a possible D match to TRBD1 (5 bases). The CDR3 is 15 residues long. The V gene's germline CDR1 is SGHAT and CDR2 FQNNGV. V was pared by 3 bases and J by 0 bases, with 9 bases between. The CDR3 DNA is TGTGCCAGCAGCTTTCGACAGAGCTCTGGAAACACCATATATTTT. Amino acids: CASSFRQSSGNTIYF.

The rearrangement joins TRBV19 to TRBJ2-2; D unclear. V was shortened by 5 bases and J by 3 bases, with 10 bases between the two germline ends. The CDR3 has 14 amino acids. Germline V CDR1 and CDR2: LNHDA, SQIVND (reference sequence). CDR3 sequence (DNA): TGTGCCAGTAGTCTCGGGTCATACACCGGGGAGCTGTTTTTT. It specifies CASSLGSYTGELFF. Drawing the rest from reference TRBV19 and TRBJ2-2, the complete variable domain is DGGITQSPKYLFRKEGQNVTLSCEQNLNHDAMYWYRQDPGQGLRLIYYSQIVNDFQKGDIAEGYSVSREKKESFPLTVTSAQKNPTAFYLCASSLGSYTGELFFGEGSRLTVL.

J is TRBJ2-1 and V is TRBV3-1 (or the pseudogene TRBV3-2); 7 bases match TRBD2. This CDR3 is built from 16 residues. Germline V gives CDR1 LGHDT, CDR2 YNNKEL (reference sequence). V was clipped by 0 bases and J by 1 base; unmatched bases: 3. The CDR3 sequence: CASSQESGNSYNEQFF. CDR3 nucleotide sequence: TGTGCCAGCAGCCAAGAAAGCGGGAATTCCTACAATGAGCAGTTCTTC.

V is TRBV7-2 and J is TRBJ2-7, with a tentative D call TRBD2 (6 bases). The length of the CDR3 is 15 residues. Deletions cut 5 bases from V and 0 bases from J, with 14 bases between. Germline assignment: CDR1 SGHTA and CDR2 FQGNSA. The CDR3 coding sequence is TGTGCCAGCAGCCCGCGGGGCAGCTACTCCTACGAGCAGTACTTC. This translates into CASSPRGSYSYEQYF. The variable domain in full, with the rest retrieved from reference TRBV7-2 and TRBJ2-7, is GAGVSQSPSNKVTEKGKDVELRCDPISGHTALYWYRQSLGQGLEFLIYFQGNSAPDKSGLPSDRFSAERTGGSVSTLTIQRTQQEDSAVYLCASSPRGSYSYEQYFGPGTRLTVT.

V gene TRBV30 combines with J gene TRBJ2-1; 9 positions match TRBD2. CDR1 is GTSNPN and CDR2 is SVGIG in the germline V gene (reference sequence). With 1 base clipped from V and 5 bases from J, the junction kept 3 bases outside the gene matches. This CDR3 has 14 residues. The CDR3 is CAWSEGLADNEQFF. The CDR3 nucleotides are TGTGCCTGGAGTGAGGGACTAGCAGACAATGAGCAGTTCTTC. The full variable domain, completed using reference TRBV30 and TRBJ2-1, is SQTIHQWPATLVQPVGSPLSLECTVEGTSNPNLYWYRQAAGRGLQLLFYSVGIGQISSEVPQNLSASRPQDRQFILSSKKLLLSDSGFYLCAWSEGLADNEQFFGPGTRLTVL.